The source of this TCR beta chain is a study of shared clonotypes between healthy human individuals. Broader study findings: Apart from blood, nothing was sampled; tissue repertoires likely differ.

Germline CDR1 is MRHNA and CDR2 is SNTAGT. This CDR3 has 15 residues. V trimming: 2 bases; J trimming: 2 bases; junction bases outside the gene matches: 1. Concerning this clone itself: The antigen is not known. This same CDR3 is encoded by further DNA sequences in the sample.

Unsorted PBMC replicate PCRs used 300 ng DNA, around 30,000 T cell genomes. Original processing methods: Filtering was not the same, since immunoSEQ gave junction-only sequences without quality scores. Sequencing used immunoSEQ multiplex PCR; TCRdb keeps in-frame clones, though not all of them. V and J calls plus clone size are reproduced from that table; the DNA served to infer D and trimming. This table holds about 490,000 clones, around 73% found once. The sequence was obtained from a woman in her 40s in good health. Some clones in this sample may be carry-over from other donors' samples. The chain links TRBV6-4 to TRBJ2-3; 10 bases align to TRBD2. The sample comprised PBMCs. CDR3 residues: CASSDSGRATDTQYF. DNA of the CDR3: TGTGCCAGCAGTGACAGCGGGAGGGCCACAGATACGCAGTATTTT.